These 17 T cell receptor beta chains originate from one sample sequenced in a study of response to subunit inactivated influenza vaccine. TCRdb reanalysed the RT-PCR reads using MiXCR and keeps one entry per CDR3 protein. The sample comprises about 650,000 distinct CDR3 sequences, approximately 14% of which are singletons, and 6.5% to 8% rests with the top ten. This sample comprised PBMCs from blood, obtained roughly 15 days before vaccination. The origin of the receptors is a man aged 50-60 years who received an inactivated influenza vaccine.

In its sample, this clonotype was seen a few times. The genes are TRBV6-1 and TRBJ1-3; 8 bases align to TRBD1. Germline-derived CDR1 and CDR2 are MNHNS and SASEGT. V shed 7 bases, J shed 4 bases, and the junction held 9 bases outside the gene matches. The CDR3 runs to 15 residues. Here the CDR3 DNA reads TGTGCCAGCACCGACAGGGGAAGGGGAGGAAACACCATATATTTT. Its protein product is CASTDRGRGGNTIYF.

V usage is TRBV11-2 and J usage is TRBJ1-1; weak D call: TRBD1 (5 bases). Germline loops: CDR1 SGHAT, CDR2 FQNNGV. The CDR3 spans 14 residues. Trimming shortened V by 3 bases and J by 0 bases, and 8 bases separated the two germline ends. This CDR3 is CASSLNRMNTEAFF. DNA of the CDR3: TGTGCCAGCAGCTTGAACAGGATGAACACTGAAGCTTTCTTT. The variable domain in full, completed from reference TRBV11-2 and TRBJ1-1, reads EAGVAQSPRYKIIEKRQSVAFWCNPISGHATLYWYQQILGQGPKLLIQFQNNGVVDDSQLPKDRFSAERLKGVDSTLKIQPAKLEDSAVYLCASSLNRMNTEAFFGQGTRLTVV.

The chain couples TRBV18 to TRBJ2-1; 12 bases agree with TRBD2. From germline, CDR1 is KGHSH and CDR2 LQKENI. The ends lost 0 bases at V and 9 bases at J; junction bases unmatched: 3. The CDR3 loop spans 15 amino acids. This CDR3 reads CASSPPTSGRGEQFF. The DNA of the CDR3 is TGTGCCAGCTCACCACCGACTAGCGGGAGAGGTGAGCAGTTCTTC.

This clonotype was counted between two and nine times. The CDR3 bases are TGTGCCAATCCGGACAGGCGGATTTACGAGCAGTACTTC. It translates to CANPDRRIYEQYF. The V gene is TRBV12-3 or TRBV12-4, the J gene TRBJ2-7, with TRBD1 matching 7 bases. Trimming at V came to 10 bases and at J to 4 bases, leaving 10 bases not matched to a gene. CDR3 length equals 13 residues.

This clonotype came up a few times. The chain employs TRBV20-1 and TRBJ1-3; tentatively, D is TRBD1 (6 bases). Per germline, CDR1 DFQATT and CDR2 SNEGSKA (reference sequence). Trimming removed 4 bases from V and 7 bases from J, with 17 bases in between. The CDR3 is 14 residues long. In DNA, the CDR3 is TGCAGTGCTACAACGGACAGAGGGTGGAACACCATATATTTT. Its translation: CSATTDRGWNTIYF.

This clonotype was found many times. The chain recombines TRBV6-1 with TRBJ1-2; D might be TRBD1 (6 bases). The V end lost 4 bases, the J end lost 4 bases, and 16 bases lay between the germline ends. Germline assignment: CDR1 MNHNS and CDR2 SASEGT. The CDR3 has 15 residues. For the CDR3, the DNA is TGTGCCAGCAGTGGCGTTGCAGGGGCTGTCTATGGCTACACCTTC. Translating it yields CASSGVAGAVYGYTF.

This chain links TRBV20-1 with TRBJ2-1, with 10 bases identical to TRBD2. Per germline, CDR1 DFQATT and CDR2 SNEGSKA (reference sequence). The CDR3 sequence is 16 residues long. V lost 6 bases, J lost 3 bases, and 11 bases stayed unmatched. CDR3: CSAQPFSGGNYNEQFF. For the CDR3, the DNA is TGCAGTGCCCAACCTTTTAGCGGGGGGAACTACAATGAGCAGTTCTTC.

This chain connects TRBV11-2 to TRBJ2-7; maybe TRBD2 (6 bases). This CDR3 is 13 amino acids long. Trimming stripped 5 bases from V and 1 base from J, with 9 bases between. Germline-derived CDR1 and CDR2 are SGHAT and FQNNGV. CDR3 sequence (DNA): TGTGCCAGCAGCCAGCGGGCTTCCTACGAGCAGTACTTC. Its translation is CASSQRASYEQYF.

CDR3 in DNA: TGCAGTGCTAGGACTAGCGGGAGCCCAGATACGCAGTATTTT. It encodes CSARTSGSPDTQYF. The chain links TRBV20-1 to TRBJ2-3; 12 bases agree with TRBD2. The germline CDR1 and CDR2 sequences are DFQATT and SNEGSKA (reference sequence). This CDR3 comprises 14 residues. J lost 4 bases, V lost 3 bases, and 2 bases had no gene match.

CDR3 amino acids: CASSVPRDYEQYF. The DNA for the CDR3 is TGTGCCAGCAGCGTCCCGCGGGATTACGAGCAGTACTTC. The chain employs TRBV5-6 and TRBJ2-7, with D maybe TRBD2 (6 bases). V was pared by 4 bases and J by 4 bases, with 12 bases between. Germline V gene data show CDR1 as SGHDT and CDR2 as YYEEEE. The CDR3 is made up of 13 amino acids.

This clonotype has just a few counts. It may be a read error: a sequence one base away is much more abundant. The rearrangement joins TRBV28 to TRBJ1-2, with a possible D match to TRBD1 (5 bases). This CDR3 comprises 13 residues. Trimming removed 3 bases at V and 2 bases at J, with 7 bases between. The germline CDR1 and CDR2 sequences are MDHEN and SYDVKM. The CDR3 sequence: CASSFNRNYGYTF. CDR3 nucleotide sequence: TGTGCCAGCAGTTTTAACAGGAACTATGGCTACACCTTC.

This clonotype was seen at least ten times. The germline gene is not matched at one end of the junction; a read error may be the cause. This rearrangement joins TRBV25-1 to TRBJ2-3, with unresolved D. Germline assignment: CDR1 MGHDK and CDR2 SYGVNS. The CDR3 runs to 14 residues. The CDR3 loop is CASSSGLNTDTQYF. The DNA for the CDR3 is TGCGCCAGCAGCTCCGGATTGAACACAGATACGCAGTATTTT.

At least ten counts were recorded for this clonotype. The V gene is TRBV3-1, the J gene TRBJ2-1; D perhaps matches TRBD2 (6 bases). Trimming left V 0 bases short and J 7 bases short, with 13 bases between. CDR3 length equals 15 residues. Germline V CDR1 and CDR2: LGHDT, YNNKEL (reference sequence). CDR3 coding DNA: TGTGCCAGCAGCCAAGAAGGGCTAGGGAGGAATGAGCAGTTCTTC. It codes for CASSQEGLGRNEQFF.

This clonotype was observed a handful of times. The chain links TRBV24-1 to TRBJ1-2; TRBD1 might be the D (6 bases). Looked up from germline, CDR1 is KGHDR and CDR2 is SFDVKD. Between the trimmed V and J ends, which lost 4 bases and 4 bases, there was a span of 12 bases. CDR3 length: 14 residues. The CDR3 nucleotides read TGTGCCACCAGTGAAAACAGGGTCCCCTATGGCTACACCTTC. It specifies CATSENRVPYGYTF.

This clonotype was detected many times. V and J are TRBV2 and TRBJ1-6; TRBD1 is a possible D gene (5 bases). This CDR3 has 15 amino acids. Trimming left V 1 base short and J 10 bases short, with 14 bases between. Per germline, CDR1 SNHLY and CDR2 FYNNEI. The CDR3 sequence is CASSEGTSRVSPLHF. In DNA form, the CDR3 reads TGTGCCAGCAGTGAAGGGACATCTCGGGTCTCACCCCTCCACTTT. The variable domain in full, with the rest retrieved from reference TRBV2 and TRBJ1-6, is EPEVTQTPSHQVTQMGQEVILRCVPISNHLYFYWYRQILGQKVEFLVSFYNNEISEKSEIFDDQFSVERPDGSNFTLKIRSTKLEDSAMYFCASSEGTSRVSPLHFGNGTRLTVT.

J is TRBJ2-1 and V is TRBV28; 8 bases align to TRBD1. Germline loops: CDR1 MDHEN, CDR2 SYDVKM. The V and J ends lost 5 bases and 6 bases, in that order; junction bases with no gene match: 6. This CDR3 has 14 amino acids. In DNA, the CDR3 is TGTGCCAGCAGTCCCCGCAGGGGGCTCAATGAGCAGTTCTTC. This encodes CASSPRRGLNEQFF.

This clonotype was counted only a few times. The chain combines TRBV20-1 with TRBJ2-7; D is undetermined. This CDR3 is built from 15 residues. Trimming removed 0 bases at V and 0 bases at J, with 12 bases between. Germline lookup yields CDR1 DFQATT and CDR2 SNEGSKA (reference sequence). CDR3 sequence (DNA): TGCAGTGCTAGAGATCGCGTGGGAAGCTCCTACGAGCAGTACTTC. It encodes CSARDRVGSSYEQYF.